What follows are 4 T cell receptor beta chains derived from one specimen sequenced in a study of Ad26.COV2.S vaccination and SARS-CoV-2 variants. As to treatment: 19 received Ad26.COV2.S at low or high dose, single or two shots; about 5 received placebo; per-sample allocation not given. Sampling was performed 63 days after the first vaccine or placebo injection. Measured with immunoSEQ multiplex PCR; TCRdb has only the in-frame clones, and not every one. The sample consists of nearly 400,000 clones, 89% of them appearing once. The source material was peripheral blood, sampled in a trial of Ad26.COV2.S vaccine versus placebo. The source is a person aged 18-60 years who received the Ad26.COV2.S COVID-19 vaccine or a placebo.

This rearrangement joins TRBV25-1 to TRBJ2-2, with D possibly TRBD2 on 6 matching bases. Trimming pared 6 bases from V and 4 bases from J, leaving 12 bases between. CDR1 is MGHDK and CDR2 is SYGVNS in the germline V gene. The length of the CDR3 is 14 residues. The CDR3 loop reads CASRGQGGTGELFF. In nucleotides, the CDR3 is TGTGCCAGCAGGGGGCAGGGAGGCACCGGGGAGCTGTTTTTT.

Note on this clone: Other DNA sequences in this specimen translate into the identical CDR3. The chain recombines TRBV19 with TRBJ2-1; 7 bases line up with TRBD2. V lost 8 bases, J lost 2 bases, and 9 bases stayed unmatched. CDR3 size: 15 residues. The germline CDR1 and CDR2 sequences are LNHDA and SQIVND (reference sequence). As DNA, the CDR3 is TGTGCCAGTTCACGGGGCGGGGGTCCCTACAATGAGCAGTTCTTC. Residues: CASSRGGGPYNEQFF.

The rearrangement links TRBV18 to TRBJ2-5, with D perhaps TRBD2 (5 bases). In germline, CDR1 is KGHSH, CDR2 LQKENI. The V end lost 3 bases, the J end lost 7 bases, and 15 bases lay between the germline ends. The CDR3 loop spans 14 amino acids. The chain's CDR3 is CASSPLDGVLTQYF. The CDR3, as DNA: TGTGCCAGCTCACCCCTGGACGGGGTTTTGACCCAGTACTTC.

The rearrangement links TRBV27 to TRBJ2-7, with D perhaps given as TRBD1 or TRBD2 (6 bases each). Germline V gene data show CDR1 as MNHEY and CDR2 as SMNVEV (reference sequence). The CDR3 runs 12 residues. The V end lost 9 bases, the J end lost 7 bases, and 16 bases lay between the germline ends. The CDR3 loop reads CASQVGGGEQYF. DNA of the CDR3: TGTGCCAGTCAGGTGGGGGGCGGGGAGCAGTACTTC.